Below, 29 T cell receptor beta chains from the same sample are listed, as sequenced in a study of T cell responses to AZD1222 COVID-19 vaccine. Clones were read by immunoSEQ multiplex PCR, and TCRdb kept only the in-frame ones, dropping some. The sample records 100,000 or so clones, 90% to 95% being singletons. The sequenced sample was peripheral blood, obtained 28 days after the second AZD1222 dose. The source of these receptors is an adult who received the AZD1222 COVID-19 vaccine.

This clone occurred once. The CDR3 region is CAWGGQAIRSAGELFF. CDR3 DNA sequence: TGTGCCTGGGGCGGACAGGCCATAAGGAGCGCCGGGGAGCTGTTTTTT. The V gene is TRBV30, the J gene TRBJ2-2; 7 nucleotides agree with TRBD1. This CDR3 has 16 residues. The germline CDR1 and CDR2 sequences are GTSNPN and SVGIG (reference sequence). J was trimmed by 6 bases and V by 5 bases; bases with no gene match: 15.

The V and J genes are TRBV20-1 and TRBJ1-2, with D unresolved. Germline-derived CDR1 and CDR2 are DFQATT and SNEGSKA (reference sequence). Trimming cost V 3 bases and J 0 bases, with 8 bases left between them. The CDR3 loop spans 13 amino acids. The CDR3 DNA follows: TGCAGTGCTAGTTTCCTTACTAACTATGGCTACACCTTC. Its translation is CSASFLTNYGYTF.

The chain is built from TRBV6-5 and TRBJ2-2; D ambiguous. The germline gives CDR1 MNHEY, CDR2 SVGAGI. There are 15 residues in the CDR3. V lost 0 bases to trimming and J lost 8 bases, with 13 bases between them. The CDR3 here is CASSYSPLHGGELFF. The CDR3 region has the DNA TGTGCCAGCAGTTACTCGCCCCTGCACGGGGGGGAGCTGTTTTTT.

The chain recombines TRBV9 with TRBJ1-6; no definite D call. The V end was cut by 4 bases, the J end by 0 bases, with 8 bases between. CDR1 is SGDLS, CDR2 YYNGEE, per germline. The CDR3 covers 15 residues. CDR3 nucleotides: TGTGCCAGCAGCCCCAGAGGCTCCTATAATTCACCCCTCCACTTT. It yields the protein CASSPRGSYNSPLHF.

The chain employs TRBV30 and TRBJ1-3; no clear D gene. CDR3 length: 14 amino acids. CDR1 and CDR2 from the germline V gene are GTSNPN and SVGIG (reference sequence). V lost 4 bases and J 2 bases, leaving 12 bases between the germline ends. CDR3 DNA sequence: TGTGCCTGGACGAAGAAGACAACTGGAAACACCATATATTTT. It specifies CAWTKKTTGNTIYF.

In its sample, this clone was seen a few times. The J gene is TRBJ2-2, the V gene TRBV4-3, with D possibly TRBD1 on 5 matching bases. The V end lost 0 bases, the J end lost 5 bases, and 13 bases lay between the germline ends. The CDR3 contains 16 residues. CDR1 and CDR2 from the germline V gene are LGHNA and YSLEER. This CDR3 is CASSQDLGVGTGELFF. Here the CDR3 DNA reads TGCGCCAGCAGCCAAGATTTAGGGGTTGGGACCGGGGAGCTGTTTTTT.

This chain links TRBV29-1 with TRBJ1-5, with D unresolved. Germline loops: CDR1 SQVTM, CDR2 ANQGSEA. The CDR3 covers 14 residues. V lost 7 bases and J lost 3, with 16 bases in between. The CDR3 region is CSGDKGSDNQPQHF. The CDR3 region has the DNA TGCAGCGGTGATAAGGGAAGTGACAATCAGCCCCAGCATTTT.

The chain joins TRBV3-1 (or the pseudogene TRBV3-2) to TRBJ2-7; 7 nucleotides match TRBD1. V lost 4 bases and J lost 6; bases outside the gene matches: 6. This CDR3 is built from 13 residues. Germline CDR1 reads LGHDT; CDR2 reads YNNKEL (reference sequence). The DNA for the CDR3 is TGTGCCAGCAGCCGAGACAGGGATAGCGAGCAGTACTTC. Translation: CASSRDRDSEQYF.

The chain joins TRBV5-4 to TRBJ2-3, with TRBD1 matching 7 bases. Germline CDR1 and CDR2: SGHNT and YYREEE (reference sequence). The CDR3 is made up of 16 amino acids. V was clipped by 2 bases and J by 2 bases; unmatched bases: 8. The CDR3 protein is CASSLDRDVNTDTQYF. CDR3 nucleotide sequence: TGTGCCAGCAGCTTAGACAGGGACGTGAACACAGATACGCAGTATTTT. The variable domain in full, completed from reference TRBV5-4 and TRBJ2-3, reads ETGVTQSPTHLIKTRGQQVTLRCSSQSGHNTVSWYQQALGQGPQFIFQYYREEENGRGNFPPRFSGLQFPNYSSELNVNALELDDSALYLCASSLDRDVNTDTQYFGPGTRLTVL.

This sequence joins TRBV27 and TRBJ2-7; D unclear. Trimming left V 5 bases short and J 7 bases short, with 15 bases between. The CDR3 spans 13 residues. The germline V gene has CDR1 MNHEY and CDR2 SMNVEV (reference sequence). The CDR3 here is CASSPTYTDEQYF. The DNA of the CDR3 is TGTGCCAGCAGTCCAACGTACACTGATGAGCAGTACTTC.

The chain has TRBV6-5 and TRBJ2-7; 9 positions match TRBD1. V was clipped by 8 bases and J by 9 bases; unmatched bases: 11. Germline V gene data show CDR1 as MNHEY and CDR2 as SVGAGI. CDR3 size: 13 residues. CDR3 in amino acids: CASERTGERRQYF. For the CDR3, the DNA is TGTGCCAGCGAAAGGACAGGGGAAAGGAGGCAGTACTTC.

This clone was counted a single time. The J gene is TRBJ2-2, the V gene TRBV7-3; D is unresolved. V gave up 5 bases and J gave up 3 bases, with 7 bases separating them. Germline V gene sequence: CDR1 SGHTA, CDR2 FQGTGA. The CDR3 runs to 13 residues. The CDR3 reads CASSVGYTGELFF. The CDR3 bases are TGTGCCAGCAGCGTAGGGTACACCGGGGAGCTGTTTTTT.

The chain couples TRBV30 to TRBJ1-1; D ambiguous. This CDR3 is built from 13 residues. Trimming took off 1 base at V and 8 bases at J, with 14 bases between the two ends. Germline lookup yields CDR1 GTSNPN and CDR2 SVGIG (reference sequence). For the CDR3, the DNA is TGTGCCTGGAGTGCCCACCCGGCGGCCGAAGCTTTCTTT. Translated: CAWSAHPAAEAFF.

The chain is built from TRBV11-2 and TRBJ2-2; 9 bases align to TRBD1. CDR3 size: 15 residues. Per germline, CDR1 SGHAT and CDR2 FQNNGV. V shed 5 bases and J 5 bases; nucleotides not matched to a gene: 6. In DNA, the CDR3 is TGTGCCAGCAGCAAGGACAGGGGTACGACCGGGGAGCTGTTTTTT. Encoded protein: CASSKDRGTTGELFF.

The genes are TRBV27 and TRBJ2-3; 7 bases map to TRBD1. Germline CDR1 and CDR2: MNHEY and SMNVEV (reference sequence). Losses at the gene ends were 7 bases for V and 0 bases for J; bases not matched to a gene: 4. CDR3 size: 14 residues. The CDR3: CASTMTGSTDTQYF. In DNA, the CDR3 is TGTGCCAGCACCATGACAGGGAGCACAGATACGCAGTATTTT.

V is TRBV29-1 and J is TRBJ2-1, with a tentative D call TRBD1 (6 bases). This CDR3 is 11 amino acids long. V was cut by 7 bases and J by 5 bases, with 9 bases left in between. In germline, CDR1 is SQVTM, CDR2 ANQGSEA. CDR3 region: CSADSHNEQFF. The CDR3 DNA sequence: TGCAGCGCGGACAGCCACAATGAGCAGTTCTTC.

The V gene is TRBV5-4, the J gene TRBJ1-6; 7 bases fit TRBD1. CDR3 length: 16 residues. The germline gives CDR1 SGHNT, CDR2 YYREEE (reference sequence). Trimming took 3 bases from V and 4 from J; bases not matched to a gene: 7. CDR3: CASSWGGQDYNSPLHF. The CDR3 DNA sequence: TGTGCCAGCAGCTGGGGTGGACAGGATTATAATTCACCCCTCCACTTT.

In the case of this clone: One end of the junction is discordant with germline, which a read error may explain. The chain is built from TRBV12-3 or TRBV12-4 and TRBJ1-1; D is ambiguous. CDR3 length equals 9 residues. CDR3 in DNA: TGTGCCAGCAGTTTCCCAGTTTCCTTT. This encodes CASSFPVSF.

This clone was counted once. This rearrangement joins TRBV15 to TRBJ2-7; D may be TRBD1 (5 bases). V was cut by 0 bases and J by 5 bases, with 14 bases left in between. Per germline, CDR1 LNHNV and CDR2 YYDKDF (reference sequence). This CDR3 spans 15 amino acids. This chain's CDR3 is CATSRDWGGHHEQYF. CDR3 nucleotide sequence: TGTGCCACCAGCAGAGATTGGGGCGGACACCACGAGCAGTACTTC. The variable domain in full, with the rest retrieved from reference TRBV15 and TRBJ2-7, is DAMVIQNPRYQVTQFGKPVTLSCSQTLNHNVMYWYQQKSSQAPKLLFHYYDKDFNNEADTPDNFQSRRPNTSFCFLDIRSPGLGDTAMYLCATSRDWGGHHEQYFGPGTRLTVT.

This clone was detected only a few times. J is TRBJ2-5 and V is TRBV5-1; D is possibly TRBD1 or TRBD2 (5 bases each). The CDR3 is 15 residues long. Germline V CDR1 and CDR2: SGHRS, YFSETQ. V lost 6 bases and J 4 bases, leaving 19 bases between the germline ends. CDR3 in DNA: TGCGCCAGCAATCCACTCCCCGGGGCACTAGAGACCCAGTACTTC. Translated, it gives CASNPLPGALETQYF.

The DNA for the CDR3 is TGTGCCAGCAGCCAAGGACAGTTGAACACTGAAGCTTTCTTT. This translates into CASSQGQLNTEAFF. The chain combines TRBV3-1 (or the pseudogene TRBV3-2) with TRBJ1-1; possible D gene TRBD1, 5 bases. V shed 1 base and J shed 0 bases, with 6 bases lying between them. CDR1 LGHDT and CDR2 YNNKEL come from the germline V gene (reference sequence). The length of the CDR3 is 14 residues.

The J gene is TRBJ1-1, the V gene TRBV5-1; D remains unclear. The CDR3 contains 13 residues. The germline gives CDR1 SGHRS, CDR2 YFSETQ. V was pared by 0 bases and J by 2 bases, with 5 bases between. CDR3 residues: CASSLVVNTEAFF. CDR3 DNA sequence: TGCGCCAGCAGCTTGGTGGTTAACACTGAAGCTTTCTTT.

This chain connects TRBV27 to TRBJ1-6; D is possibly TRBD1 (6 bases). The V gene lost 3 bases and the J gene lost 9 bases, with 6 bases spanning the gap. This CDR3 region has 12 residues. From germline, CDR1 is MNHEY and CDR2 SMNVEV (reference sequence). The CDR3, as DNA: TGTGCCAGCAGTTTGACAGGTTCACCCCTCCACTTT. Translating it yields CASSLTGSPLHF.

CDR3 coding DNA: TGTGCCAGCAGAGTGCTGGGACGGAAGAATGAAAAACTGTTTTTT. Amino acids: CASRVLGRKNEKLFF. V gene TRBV7-2 combines with J gene TRBJ1-4, with D possibly matching TRBD1 (5 bases). The CDR3 contains 15 residues. V dropped 6 bases and J dropped 5 bases, with 16 bases sitting between them. Germline CDR1 and CDR2: SGHTA and FQGNSA.

The V and J genes are TRBV7-9 and TRBJ2-2; D possibly corresponds to TRBD1 (6 bases). V lost 5 bases and J lost 3, with 10 bases in between. Germline CDR1 and CDR2: SEHNR and FQNEAQ (reference sequence). The CDR3 contains 14 residues. The CDR3 here is CASSTSGDTGELFF. The CDR3 bases are TGTGCCAGCAGCACTTCAGGGGACACCGGGGAGCTGTTTTTT.

V usage is TRBV28 and J usage is TRBJ2-7; D gene unclear. V lost 3 bases to trimming and J lost 3 bases, with 12 bases between them. CDR3 length equals 14 residues. Germline V gene sequence: CDR1 MDHEN, CDR2 SYDVKM. The CDR3 is CASSLFTTNYEQYF. The CDR3 region has the DNA TGTGCCAGCAGTTTGTTCACAACGAACTACGAGCAGTACTTC. The full variable domain, completed using reference TRBV28 and TRBJ2-7, is DVKVTQSSRYLVKRTGEKVFLECVQDMDHENMFWYRQDPGLGLRLIYFSYDVKMKEKGDIPEGYSVSREKKERFSLILESASTNQTSMYLCASSLFTTNYEQYFGPGTRLTVT.

The V gene is TRBV11-1, the J gene TRBJ2-3; D may be TRBD2 (6 bases). This CDR3 has 14 residues. Germline V CDR1 and CDR2: SGHAT, FQDESV (reference sequence). V was cut by 5 bases and J by 0 bases, with 9 bases left in between. CDR3 in DNA: TGTGCCAGCAGCCTCGGGACTAGCACAGATACGCAGTATTTT. It is translated as CASSLGTSTDTQYF.

This chain connects TRBV5-8 to TRBJ1-2, with TRBD1 as a possible D gene (5 bases). V gave up 4 bases and J gave up 8 bases, with 18 bases separating them. The germline gives CDR1 SGHTS, CDR2 YDEGEE. The CDR3 length is 14 residues. The CDR3 region has the DNA TGTGCCAGCAGCCCAGGGAGGGGATCCTTCGGCTACACCTTC. The encoded protein is CASSPGRGSFGYTF.

The J gene is TRBJ1-4, the V gene TRBV2; D is possibly TRBD1 (6 bases). CDR3 length: 17 residues. With 9 bases removed from V and 3 bases from J, the gap between germline ends came to 23 bases. Germline-derived CDR1 and CDR2 are SNHLY and FYNNEI. The CDR3 DNA follows: TGTGCCAGTTCCACGGCACAGGGAATAGTGGCTAATGAAAAACTGTTTTTT. Encoded protein: CASSTAQGIVANEKLFF.